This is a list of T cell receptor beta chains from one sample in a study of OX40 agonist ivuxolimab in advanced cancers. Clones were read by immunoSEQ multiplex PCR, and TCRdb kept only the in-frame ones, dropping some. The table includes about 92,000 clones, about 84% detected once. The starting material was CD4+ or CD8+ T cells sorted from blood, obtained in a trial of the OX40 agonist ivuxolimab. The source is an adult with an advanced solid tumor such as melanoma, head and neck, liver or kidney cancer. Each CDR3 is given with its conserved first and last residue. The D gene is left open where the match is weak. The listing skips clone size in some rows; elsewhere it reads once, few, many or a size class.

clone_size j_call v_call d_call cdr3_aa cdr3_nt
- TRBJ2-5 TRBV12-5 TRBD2 CASGSGTIETQYF TGTGCTAGTGGTTCCGGGACTATAGAGACCCAGTACTTC
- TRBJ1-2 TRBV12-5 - CASGLDPNREGNYGYTF TGTGCTAGTGGTTTGGACCCCAACCGGGAAGGGAACTATGGCTACACCTTC
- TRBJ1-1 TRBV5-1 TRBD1 CASSLTGVSTEAFF TGCGCCAGCAGCTTGACAGGGGTGAGCACTGAAGCTTTCTTT
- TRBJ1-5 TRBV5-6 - CASSLRGNQPQHF TGTGCCAGCAGTCTTCGGGGCAATCAGCCCCAGCATTTT
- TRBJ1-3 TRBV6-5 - CASSFREGSGNTIYF TGTGCCAGCAGTTTCAGGGAAGGCTCTGGAAACACCATATATTTT
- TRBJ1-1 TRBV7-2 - CASSLRQEVAFF TGTGCCAGCAGCCTCAGACAGGAGGTAGCTTTCTTT
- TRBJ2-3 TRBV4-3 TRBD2 CASSQEIGGGADTQYF TGCGCCAGCAGCCAAGAAATCGGCGGGGGGGCAGATACGCAGTATTTT
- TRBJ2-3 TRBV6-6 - CASRLESTDTQYF TGTGCCAGCAGACTCGAGAGCACAGATACGCAGTATTTT
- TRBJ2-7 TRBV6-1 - CASSVGGNEQYF TGTGCCAGCAGTGTGGGGGGTAACGAGCAGTACTTC
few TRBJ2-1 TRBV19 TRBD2 CASTPAGGRYNEQFF TGTGCCAGTACCCCAGCGGGGGGGCGGTACAATGAGCAGTTCTTC
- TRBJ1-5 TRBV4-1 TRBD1 CASSHGTGGAEPQHF TGCGCCAGCAGCCATGGTACAGGGGGCGCGGAGCCCCAGCATTTT
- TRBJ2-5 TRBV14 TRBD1 CASSFPGQAQETQYF TGTGCCAGCAGCTTCCCAGGACAGGCCCAAGAGACCCAGTACTTC
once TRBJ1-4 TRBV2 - CASRTGTFDEKLFF TGTGCCAGCAGGACCGGGACGTTTGATGAAAAACTGTTTTTT
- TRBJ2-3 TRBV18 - CASSPLPPGGRQDTQYF TGTGCCAGCTCACCACTTCCCCCCGGAGGACGTCAAGATACGCAGTATTTT
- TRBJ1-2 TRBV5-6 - CASSLSHGQGFTNYGYTF TGTGCCAGCAGCTTGAGCCACGGTCAGGGCTTTACTAACTATGGCTACACCTTC
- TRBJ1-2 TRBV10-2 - CASGALGFNYGYTF TGCGCCAGCGGAGCTCTTGGCTTTAACTATGGCTACACCTTC
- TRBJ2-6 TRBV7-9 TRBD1 CASYKDRSSGANVLTF TGTGCCAGCTATAAGGACAGGAGCTCTGGGGCCAACGTCCTGACTTTC
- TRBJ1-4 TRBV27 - CASSLPRTEQNEKLFF TGTGCCAGCAGTTTACCCAGGACAGAACAGAATGAAAAACTGTTTTTT
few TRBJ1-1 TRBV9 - CASSLGGVTEAFF TGTGCCAGCAGCTTAGGGGGGGTGACTGAAGCTTTCTTT
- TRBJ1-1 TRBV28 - CASSTFKTEAFF TGTGCCAGCAGCACCTTTAAGACTGAAGCTTTCTTT
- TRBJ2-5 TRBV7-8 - CASSTGQTETQYF TGTGCCAGCAGCACGGGACAAACGGAGACCCAGTACTTC
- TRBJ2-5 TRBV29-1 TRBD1 CSVRQGRARQETQYF TGCAGCGTTCGACAGGGCAGGGCACGGCAAGAGACCCAGTACTTC
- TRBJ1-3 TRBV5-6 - CASSLMGKANTIYF TGTGCCAGCAGCTTGATGGGTAAAGCAAACACCATATATTTT
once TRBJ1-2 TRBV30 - CAWRIPGHSYGYTF TGTGCCTGGAGGATTCCGGGACACAGCTATGGCTACACCTTC
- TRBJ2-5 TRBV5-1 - CASSPEQSPGETQYF TGCGCCAGCAGCCCTGAACAATCCCCGGGGGAGACCCAGTACTTC
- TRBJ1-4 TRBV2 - CASSEGPGPGFF TGTGCCAGCAGTGAAGGTCCAGGGCCTGGGTTTTTT
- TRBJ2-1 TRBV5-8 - CASSSRIGSNSYNEQFF TGTGCCAGCAGCTCCCGTATCGGGAGTAATTCCTACAATGAGCAGTTCTTC
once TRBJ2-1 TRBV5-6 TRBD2 CASSLRSSGSNEQFF TGTGCCAGCAGCTTGAGGTCTAGCGGGAGCAATGAGCAGTTCTTC
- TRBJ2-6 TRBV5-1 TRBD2 CASSRTSGSSGANVLTF TGCGCCAGCAGCAGGACTAGCGGGAGTTCTGGGGCCAACGTCCTGACTTTC
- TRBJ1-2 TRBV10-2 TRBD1 CASSPWTGDRGYTF TGCGCCAGCAGTCCATGGACAGGGGATAGAGGCTACACCTTC
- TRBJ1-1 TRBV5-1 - CASRTDPGTEAFF TGCGCCAGCAGAACCGACCCAGGCACTGAAGCTTTCTTT
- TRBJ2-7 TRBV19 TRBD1 CASSPGQGTLYEQYF TGTGCCAGTAGTCCTGGACAGGGGACCCTCTACGAGCAGTACTTC
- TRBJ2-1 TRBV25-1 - CASRYNEQFF TGTGCCAGCAGGTACAATGAGCAGTTCTTC
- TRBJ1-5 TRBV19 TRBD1 CASSRTGGPYSNQPQHF TGTGCCAGTAGTCGGACAGGGGGCCCTTATAGCAATCAGCCCCAGCATTTT
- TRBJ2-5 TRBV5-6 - CASSLMGSEETQYF TGTGCCAGCAGCTTGATGGGTAGCGAAGAGACCCAGTACTTC
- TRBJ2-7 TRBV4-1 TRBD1 CASSQDSDRGVGNEQYF TGCGCCAGCAGCCAAGATTCTGACAGGGGGGTCGGTAACGAGCAGTACTTC
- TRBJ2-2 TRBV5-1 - CASSFSDLNTGELFF TGCGCCAGCAGCTTTAGCGATCTGAACACCGGGGAGCTGTTTTTT
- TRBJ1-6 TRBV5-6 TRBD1 CASSATGMISPLHF TGTGCCAGCAGCGCGACAGGGATGATTTCACCCCTCCACTTT
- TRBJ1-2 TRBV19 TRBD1 CASMDRAENYGYTF TGTGCCAGTATGGACAGGGCAGAAAACTATGGCTACACCTTC
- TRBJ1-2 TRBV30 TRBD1 CLGQGFGGYGYTF TGTCTGGGACAGGGGTTTGGGGGCTATGGCTACACCTTC
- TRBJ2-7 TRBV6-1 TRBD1 CASSAQGAYEQYF TGTGCCAGCAGTGCCCAGGGGGCCTACGAGCAGTACTTC
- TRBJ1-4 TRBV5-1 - CASSPGGSNEKLFF TGCGCCAGCAGCCCGGGGGGGTCTAATGAAAAACTGTTTTTT
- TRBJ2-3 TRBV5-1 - CASSLSGLNTDTQYF TGCGCCAGCAGCTTGAGCGGGCTAAACACAGATACGCAGTATTTT
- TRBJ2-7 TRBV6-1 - CASSEGRGLYEQYF TGTGCCAGCAGTGAAGGACGGGGTCTATACGAGCAGTACTTC
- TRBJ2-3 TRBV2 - CASRLQGDTQYF TGTGCCAGCAGACTACAAGGAGATACGCAGTATTTT
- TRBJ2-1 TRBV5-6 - CASSLGWTKIF TGTGCCAGCAGCTTGGGGTGGACAAAAATCTTC
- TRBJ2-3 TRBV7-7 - CASSLGDHPGTDTQYF TGTGCCAGCAGCTTAGGGGACCACCCTGGCACAGATACGCAGTATTTT
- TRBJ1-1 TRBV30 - CAWRVLTAFF TGTGCCTGGAGGGTCTTAACGGCTTTCTTT
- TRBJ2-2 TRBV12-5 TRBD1 CASGAGQGGTGELFF TGTGCTAGTGGAGCCGGACAGGGTGGAACCGGGGAGCTGTTTTTT
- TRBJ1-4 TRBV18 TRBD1 CASSVRQGSTTNEKLFF TGTGCCAGCTCGGTTAGACAGGGGTCGACAACTAATGAAAAACTGTTTTTT
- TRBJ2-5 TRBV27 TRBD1 CASSLSGPRDRHQETQYF TGTGCCAGCAGTTTATCCGGCCCCCGGGACAGGCATCAAGAGACCCAGTACTTC
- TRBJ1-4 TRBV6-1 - CASTVTANEKLFF TGTGCCAGCACGGTCACAGCTAATGAAAAACTGTTTTTT
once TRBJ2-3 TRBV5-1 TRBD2 CASKGGGRALTDTQYF TGCGCCTCGAAGGGAGGCGGGAGGGCCCTTACAGATACGCAGTATTTT
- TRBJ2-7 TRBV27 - CASSPKGWGDYEQYF TGTGCCAGCAGTCCTAAAGGATGGGGGGACTACGAGCAGTACTTC
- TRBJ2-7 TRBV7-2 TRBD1 CASSLGDRTTYEQYF TGTGCCAGCAGCCTTGGGGACAGAACGACCTACGAGCAGTACTTC
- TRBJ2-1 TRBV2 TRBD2 CASRGLTGTSGEQFF TGTGCCAGCAGAGGTTTGACCGGGACTAGCGGGGAGCAGTTCTTC
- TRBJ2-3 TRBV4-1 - CASSQGVRTDTQYF TGCGCCAGCAGCCAAGGAGTAAGGACAGATACGCAGTATTTT